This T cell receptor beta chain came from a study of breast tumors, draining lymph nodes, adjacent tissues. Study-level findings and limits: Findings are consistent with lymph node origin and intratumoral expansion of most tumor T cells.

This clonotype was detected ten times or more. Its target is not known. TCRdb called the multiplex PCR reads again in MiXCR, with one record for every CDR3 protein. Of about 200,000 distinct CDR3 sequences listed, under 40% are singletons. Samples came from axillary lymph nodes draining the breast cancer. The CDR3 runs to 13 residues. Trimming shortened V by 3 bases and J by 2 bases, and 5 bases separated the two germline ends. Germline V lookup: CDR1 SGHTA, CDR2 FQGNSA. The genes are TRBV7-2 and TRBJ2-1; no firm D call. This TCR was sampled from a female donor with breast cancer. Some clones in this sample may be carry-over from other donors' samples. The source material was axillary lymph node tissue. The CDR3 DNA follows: TGTGCCAGCAGCTTGAAGACCTACAATGAGCAGTTCTTC. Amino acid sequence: CASSLKTYNEQFF.